Listed here is a single T cell receptor beta chain. Its antigen is still unknown. The V end lost 1 base, the J end lost 5 bases, and 9 bases lay between the germline ends. Germline V gene lookup returns CDR1 SGHTA and CDR2 FQGNSA. This CDR3 contains 14 residues. The data are from a study of post-analysis software for immune sequencing data. Points from the study as a whole: F measure clustering grouped samples strongly by preparation batch. Higher frequency in patients than in controls was seen for about five TRBV segments, with TRBV5-6, TRBV5-1 and TRBV20-1 among them.

Each TCR beta cDNA library carried unique molecular identifiers. Via MiXCR, TCRdb re-called the PCR reads, giving one row per CDR3 protein. The table includes about 680,000 distinct CDR3 sequences, more than 50% detected once. The chain uses TRBV7-2 and TRBJ2-1, with D possibly TRBD2 on 6 matching bases. Material: blood. This clonotype was sampled from a girl aged 2 to 10 with multiple sclerosis. This CDR3 is CASSLDGSNNEQFF. For the CDR3, the DNA is TGTGCCAGCAGCTTAGACGGGAGCAACAATGAGCAGTTCTTC.